A selection of T cell receptor beta chains follows, all from one sample in a study of blood T cell repertoires in COVID-19. TCRdb keeps only in-frame clones here, not all; method: immunoSEQ multiplex PCR. The sample carries approximately 240,000 clones, about 80% recorded once. Sample: peripheral blood. These receptors all come from a young woman who had recovered from COVID-19. CDR3s leave out the opening cysteine and the closing phenylalanine or tryptophan.

v_gene | CDR3aa
TRBV5-1 | ASSGTGGGTEAF
TRBV27 | ASSLRGSYDEQF
TRBV6-5 | ASTSHPNTGELF
TRBV4-1 | ASSQGTAGEIGYT
TRBV7-2 | ASSLWLGQGGTDTQY
TRBV12-3/TRBV12-4 | ASSLGDSGTQY
TRBV7-8 | ASSLSQGNTEAF
TRBV7-9 | ASSPPGADNSPLH
TRBV6-5 | ASTELGTAYEKLF
TRBV24-1 | ATSDPRLAETHNEQF
TRBV24-1 | ATSDSAFREGNQPQH